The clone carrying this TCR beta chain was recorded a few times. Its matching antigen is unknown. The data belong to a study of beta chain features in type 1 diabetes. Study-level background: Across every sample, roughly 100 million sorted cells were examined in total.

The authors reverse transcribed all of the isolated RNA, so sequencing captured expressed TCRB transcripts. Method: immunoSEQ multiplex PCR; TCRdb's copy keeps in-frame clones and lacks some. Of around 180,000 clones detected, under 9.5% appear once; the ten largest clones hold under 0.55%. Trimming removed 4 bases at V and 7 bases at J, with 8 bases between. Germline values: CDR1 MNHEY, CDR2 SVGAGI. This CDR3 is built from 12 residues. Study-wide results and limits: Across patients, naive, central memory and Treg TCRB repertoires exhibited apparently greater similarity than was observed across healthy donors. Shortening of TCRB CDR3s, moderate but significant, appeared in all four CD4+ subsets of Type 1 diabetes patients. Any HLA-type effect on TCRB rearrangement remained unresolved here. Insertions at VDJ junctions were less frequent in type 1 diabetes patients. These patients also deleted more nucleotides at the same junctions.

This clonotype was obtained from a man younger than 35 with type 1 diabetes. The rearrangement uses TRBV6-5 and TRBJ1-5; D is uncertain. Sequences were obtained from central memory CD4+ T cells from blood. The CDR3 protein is CASSSDKQPQHF. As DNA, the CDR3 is TGTGCCAGCAGTTCTGACAAGCAGCCCCAGCATTTT.